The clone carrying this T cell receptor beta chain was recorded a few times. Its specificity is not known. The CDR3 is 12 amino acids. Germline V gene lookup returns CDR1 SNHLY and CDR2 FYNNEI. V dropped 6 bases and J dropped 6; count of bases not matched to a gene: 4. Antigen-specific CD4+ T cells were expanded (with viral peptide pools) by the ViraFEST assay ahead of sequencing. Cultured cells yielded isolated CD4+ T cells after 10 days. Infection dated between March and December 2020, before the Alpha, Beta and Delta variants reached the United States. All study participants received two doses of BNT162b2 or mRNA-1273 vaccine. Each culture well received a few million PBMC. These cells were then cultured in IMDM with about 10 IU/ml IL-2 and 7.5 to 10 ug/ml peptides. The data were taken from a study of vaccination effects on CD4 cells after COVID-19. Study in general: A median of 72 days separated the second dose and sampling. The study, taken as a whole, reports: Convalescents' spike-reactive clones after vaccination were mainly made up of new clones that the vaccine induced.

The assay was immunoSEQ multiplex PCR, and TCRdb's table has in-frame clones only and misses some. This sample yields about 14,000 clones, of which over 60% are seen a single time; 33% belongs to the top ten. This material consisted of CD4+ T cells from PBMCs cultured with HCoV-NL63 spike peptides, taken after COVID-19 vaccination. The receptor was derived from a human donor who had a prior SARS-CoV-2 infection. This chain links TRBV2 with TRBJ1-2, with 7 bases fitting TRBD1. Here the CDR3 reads CASRQGLDGYTF. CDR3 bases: TGTGCCAGCAGACAGGGGCTGGATGGCTACACCTTC.